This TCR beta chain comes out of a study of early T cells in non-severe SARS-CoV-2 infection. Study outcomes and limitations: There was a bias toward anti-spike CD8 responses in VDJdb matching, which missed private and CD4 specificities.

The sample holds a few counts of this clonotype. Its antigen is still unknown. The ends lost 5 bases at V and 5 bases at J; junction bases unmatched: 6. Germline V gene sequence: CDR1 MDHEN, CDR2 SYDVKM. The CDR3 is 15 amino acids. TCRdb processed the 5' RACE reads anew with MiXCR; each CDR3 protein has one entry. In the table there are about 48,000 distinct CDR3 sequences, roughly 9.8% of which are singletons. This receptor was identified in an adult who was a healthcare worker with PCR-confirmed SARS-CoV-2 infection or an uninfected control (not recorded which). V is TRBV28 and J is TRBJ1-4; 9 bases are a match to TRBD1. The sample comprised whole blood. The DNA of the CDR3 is TGTGCCAGCAGTGCTACGGACAGGGGAAATGAAAAACTGTTTTTT. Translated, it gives CASSATDRGNEKLFF.